These 3 T cell receptor beta chains were sequenced from one sample in a study of blood T cell repertoires in COVID-19. Clones were sequenced by immunoSEQ multiplex PCR, and TCRdb holds only the in-frame ones, with some missing. The table includes tens of thousands of clones, around 90% detected once. The sequenced sample consisted of peripheral blood. Receptors were obtained from a man in his 60s with acute or convalescent COVID-19.

The J gene is TRBJ2-2, the V gene TRBV5-8; 7 nucleotides agree with TRBD1. J was trimmed by 5 bases and V by 0 bases; bases with no gene match: 4. CDR3 length equals 15 residues. The germline gives CDR1 SGHTS, CDR2 YDEGEE. The CDR3, as DNA: TGTGCCAGCAGCTTGGACAGGGGTCGGACCGGGGAGCTGTTTTTT. Its translation: CASSLDRGRTGELFF.

The rearrangement joins TRBV3-1 (or the pseudogene TRBV3-2) to TRBJ1-1, with TRBD1 as a possible D gene (5 bases). The CDR3 consists of 17 residues. Germline loops: CDR1 LGHDT, CDR2 YNNKEL (reference sequence). Trimming cost V 6 bases and J 1 base, with 21 bases left between them. CDR3 amino acids: CASSQDPVGTRNTEAFF. The CDR3 DNA reads TGTGCCAGCAGTCAGGACCCGGTCGGGACTAGGAACACTGAAGCTTTCTTT.

This chain joins TRBV5-1 and TRBJ2-1; 8 nucleotides match TRBD2. Per germline, CDR1 SGHRS and CDR2 YFSETQ. CDR3 length: 16 amino acids. The V and J ends lost 0 bases and 3 bases, in that order; junction bases with no gene match: 5. CDR3 amino acids: CASSLVGLAGYNEQFF. The CDR3 coding sequence is TGCGCCAGCAGCTTGGTAGGCCTAGCGGGCTACAATGAGCAGTTCTTC.